These T cell receptor beta chains were read from a single sample in a study of T-cell reconstitution after alpha-beta-depleted transplantation in children. MiXCR, run by TCRdb on the PCR reads, gives a single entry per CDR3 protein. The sample consists of approximately 980,000 distinct CDR3 sequences, roughly 29% of them appearing once. The sequencing here drew on PBMCs, mostly from graft donor cells, taken 360 days after TCRalphabeta/CD19-depleted stem cell transplant. The receptors come from a boy younger than two who had a stem cell transplant for SCID, so the T cells may come from the graft donor. Each CDR3 is given with its conserved first and last residue. The order of the fields is D gene, clone size, J gene, V gene, CDR3 DNA, CDR3 protein. A D gene is named only where the DNA matches it firmly. A row's size may be missing; if present it is once, few, many or a size class.

- | few | TRBJ1-1 | TRBV6-2/TRBV6-3 | TGTGCCAGCAGTTACCCGACGGACGAAGCTTTCTTT | CASSYPTDEAFF
- | - | TRBJ1-1 | TRBV11-2 | TGTGCCAGCAGCTTAGTCGTCAGGGGTGGAGAAACTGAAGCTTTCTTT | CASSLVVRGGETEAFF
- | - | TRBJ2-7 | TRBV12-3/TRBV12-4 | TGTGCCAGCAGTCCCCGGAAGGGGGAGTACGAGCAGTACTTC | CASSPRKGEYEQYF
- | few | TRBJ1-1 | TRBV11-2 | TGTGCCAGCAGCTTAAGGGGGGCGGGCAGCTCGAACACTGAAGCTTTCTTT | CASSLRGAGSSNTEAFF
- | few | TRBJ2-3 | TRBV4-3 | TGCGCCAGCAGCCAAGATGTGTCCACAGATACGCAGTATTTT | CASSQDVSTDTQYF
TRBD1 | few | TRBJ1-4 | TRBV29-1 | TGCAGCGCCTCGGGACAGGATAATGAAAAACTGTTTTTT | CSASGQDNEKLFF
TRBD1 | few | TRBJ2-5 | TRBV5-1 | TGCGCCAGCAGCTTGGGGACAGGGGGCGAAGAGACCCAGTACTTC | CASSLGTGGEETQYF
TRBD2 | - | TRBJ2-5 | TRBV2 | TGTGCCAGCAGTGACGAGGCGGGGGGGCCAGAGACCCAGTACTTC | CASSDEAGGPETQYF
- | - | TRBJ2-1 | TRBV6-4 | TGTGCCAGCCAGGACCTCAGGAATGAGCAGTTCTTC | CASQDLRNEQFF
TRBD1 | - | TRBJ1-2 | TRBV14 | TGTGCCAGCAGCCAGCCCCCCGGACAGGGATTTCAGCGTGTCTGTGGCTACACCTTC | CASSQPPGQGFQRVCGYTF
TRBD2 | - | TRBJ2-1 | TRBV9 | TGTGCCAGCAGCGTAGAGGTGGGGGGGACGAGCAATGAGCAGTTCTTC | CASSVEVGGTSNEQFF
- | - | TRBJ1-3 | TRBV5-6 | TGTGCCAGCAGCTTCTTACAGGCGGGAAACACCATATATTTT | CASSFLQAGNTIYF
TRBD1 | few | TRBJ2-1 | TRBV15 | TGTGCCACCAGCAAACTAACTCGGACAGGGACACTTGGGAATGAGCAGTTCTTC | CATSKLTRTGTLGNEQFF
TRBD1 | - | TRBJ1-1 | TRBV7-9 | TGTGCCAGCAGCTTAGGGTTCCGAACAGGGGACACTGAAGCTTTCTTT | CASSLGFRTGDTEAFF
TRBD2 | few | TRBJ2-3 | TRBV20-1 | TGCAGTGCTAGAGTGTCTAGCGGGGGGGATACGCAGTATTTT | CSARVSSGGDTQYF
TRBD2 | - | TRBJ2-3 | TRBV5-1 | TGCGCCAGCAGCTTCGGACTAGCGGGGGGGAGGAACACAGATACGCAGTATTTT | CASSFGLAGGRNTDTQYF
- | few | TRBJ1-3 | TRBV18 | TGTGCCAGCTCACCGCTCCAGGGGACTGGAAACACCATATATTTT | CASSPLQGTGNTIYF
- | - | TRBJ2-3 | TRBV28 | TGTGCCAGCAAACACAACACAGATACGCAGTATTTT | CASKHNTDTQYF
- | - | TRBJ1-1 | TRBV4-1 | TGCGCCAGGAGCCAAGGCCTGGACACCCACAACACTGAAGCTTTCTTT | CARSQGLDTHNTEAFF
TRBD2 | - | TRBJ2-1 | TRBV5-1 | TGCGCCAGCAGCTTGTGGCGGGGGGGCGACGATGAGCAGTTCTTC | CASSLWRGGDDEQFF
TRBD2 | - | TRBJ2-3 | TRBV11-2 | TGTGCCAGCAGCTTTGTGGGACTAGCGGGGAGCACAGATACGCAGTATTTT | CASSFVGLAGSTDTQYF
- | - | TRBJ1-1 | TRBV29-1 | TGCAGCGTTATGGTGGACACTGTGAACACTGAAGCTTTCTTT | CSVMVDTVNTEAFF
- | - | TRBJ2-2 | TRBV5-1 | TGCGCCAGCAGCTTCGAGTCGGTGGCGGGAAACACCGGGGAGCTGTTTTTT | CASSFESVAGNTGELFF
- | few | TRBJ2-2 | TRBV27 | TGTGCCAGCAGCCCTGAGCGGCGCGGGGAGCTGTTTTTT | CASSPERRGELFF
TRBD2 | - | TRBJ2-1 | TRBV5-1 | TGCGCCAGCAGCTTTTCTGTCCGGGGGGGACGCAATGAGCAGTTCTTC | CASSFSVRGGRNEQFF
TRBD1 | - | TRBJ2-3 | TRBV7-8 | TGTGCCAGCAGCCCAAGACCGGTGAGACAGGGGACCACAGATACGCAGTATTTT | CASSPRPVRQGTTDTQYF
- | few | TRBJ2-1 | TRBV20-1 | TGCAGTGCTCACCAATACAATGAGCAGTTCTTC | CSAHQYNEQFF
TRBD2 | few | TRBJ2-2 | TRBV5-1 | TGCGCCAGCAGCTCGAGACTAGCGGGGACGAACACCGGGGAGCTGTTTTTT | CASSSRLAGTNTGELFF
- | - | TRBJ2-4 | TRBV15 | TGTGCCACCAGCGTCAGAAAAAACATTCAGTACTTC | CATSVRKNIQYF